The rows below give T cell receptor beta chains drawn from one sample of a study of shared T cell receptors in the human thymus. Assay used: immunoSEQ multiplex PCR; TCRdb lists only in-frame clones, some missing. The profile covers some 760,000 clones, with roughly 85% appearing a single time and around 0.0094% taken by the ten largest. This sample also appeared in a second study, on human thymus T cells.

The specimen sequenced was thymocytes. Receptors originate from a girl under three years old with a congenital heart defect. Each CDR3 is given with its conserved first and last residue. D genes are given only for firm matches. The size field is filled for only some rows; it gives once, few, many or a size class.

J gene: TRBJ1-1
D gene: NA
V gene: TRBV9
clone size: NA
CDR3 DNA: TGTGCCAGCAGCGTAGAGGACAGCCTGAACACTGAAGCTTTCTTT
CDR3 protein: CASSVEDSLNTEAFF

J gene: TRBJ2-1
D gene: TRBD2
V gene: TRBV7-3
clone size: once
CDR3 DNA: TGTGCCAGCAGCCCACCCGGGGCGGGGGGATACAATGAGCAGTTCTTC
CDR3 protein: CASSPPGAGGYNEQFF

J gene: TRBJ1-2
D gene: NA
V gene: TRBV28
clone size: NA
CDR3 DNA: TGTGCCAGCAGTTTACGGCGGCACCTAAGGTCTAACTATGGCTACACCTTC
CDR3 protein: CASSLRRHLRSNYGYTF

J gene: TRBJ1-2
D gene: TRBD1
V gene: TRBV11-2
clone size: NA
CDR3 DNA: TGTGCCAGCACCCTTAGCACAGGGGGGGATGGCTACACCTTC
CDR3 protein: CASTLSTGGDGYTF

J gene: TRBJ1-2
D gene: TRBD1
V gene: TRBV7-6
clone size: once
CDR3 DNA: TGTGCCAGCAGCAGGGACAGGGGAGGAGGCTACACCTTC
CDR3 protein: CASSRDRGGGYTF

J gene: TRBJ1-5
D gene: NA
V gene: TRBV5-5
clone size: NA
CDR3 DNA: TGTGCCAGCAGCGAGGTCGGGGGTGACAATCAGCCCCAGCATTTT
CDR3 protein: CASSEVGGDNQPQHF

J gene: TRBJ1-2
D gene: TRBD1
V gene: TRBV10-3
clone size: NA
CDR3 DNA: TGTGCCATCAGTAGACAGGGCTCTGGCTACACCTTC
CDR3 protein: CAISRQGSGYTF

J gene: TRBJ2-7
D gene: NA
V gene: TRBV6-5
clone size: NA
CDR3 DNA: TGTGCCAGCGGAACCCCAGGGATCAGCTCCTACGAGCAGTACTTC
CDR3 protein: CASGTPGISSYEQYF

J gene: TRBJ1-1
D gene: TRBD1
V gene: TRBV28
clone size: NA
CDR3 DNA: TGTGCCAGCAGTATTCGTCGGCGGACAGGGGAAGCTTTCTTT
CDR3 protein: CASSIRRRTGEAFF

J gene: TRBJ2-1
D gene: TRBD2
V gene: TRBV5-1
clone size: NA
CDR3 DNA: TGCGCCAGCAGCTCACGACTAGCGGGGGGACTAAACTCCTACAATGAGCAGTTCTTC
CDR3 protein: CASSSRLAGGLNSYNEQFF

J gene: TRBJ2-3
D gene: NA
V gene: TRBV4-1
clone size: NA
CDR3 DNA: TGCGCCAGCAGCCAAGATAGTAGGGGTGGAGATACGCAGTATTTT
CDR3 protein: CASSQDSRGGDTQYF

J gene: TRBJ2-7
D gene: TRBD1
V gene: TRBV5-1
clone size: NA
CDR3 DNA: TGCGCCAGCAGCTTGTACGACAGGGGGCGCAAATTTCCGTCCTACGAGCAGTACTTC
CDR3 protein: CASSLYDRGRKFPSYEQYF

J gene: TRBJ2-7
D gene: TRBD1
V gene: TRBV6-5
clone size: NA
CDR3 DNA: TGTGCCAGCAGTTACTCACCGGGACAGGCCCTAGTGCAGTACTTC
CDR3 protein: CASSYSPGQALVQYF

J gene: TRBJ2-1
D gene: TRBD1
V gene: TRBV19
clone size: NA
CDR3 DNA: TGTGCCAGTAGTATATATCAGGGCAGGGGGCGCGGGTATGAGCAGTTCTTC
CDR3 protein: CASSIYQGRGRGYEQFF

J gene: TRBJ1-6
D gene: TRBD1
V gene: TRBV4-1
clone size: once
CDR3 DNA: TGCGCCAGCAGCCCAGGGACAGACGACCTCTCACCCCTCCACTTT
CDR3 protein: CASSPGTDDLSPLHF

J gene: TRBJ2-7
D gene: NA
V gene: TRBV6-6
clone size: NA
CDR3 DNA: TGTGCCAGCAGGAGGAGGACTCACACCTACGAGCAGTACTTC
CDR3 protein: CASRRRTHTYEQYF

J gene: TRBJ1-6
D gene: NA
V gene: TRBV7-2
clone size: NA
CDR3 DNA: TGTGCCAGCAGCTTACGGGGGGGGCCCCACTTGGATTCACCCCTCCACTTT
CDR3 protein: CASSLRGGPHLDSPLHF

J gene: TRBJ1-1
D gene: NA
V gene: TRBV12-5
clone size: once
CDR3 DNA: TGTGCTAGTGGTTTGGTACAGGAACGAATGAACACTGAAGCTTTCTTT
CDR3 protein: CASGLVQERMNTEAFF

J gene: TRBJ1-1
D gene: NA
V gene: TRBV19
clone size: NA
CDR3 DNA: TGTGCCAGTAGTATGGGGGGCACTGAAGCTTTCTTT
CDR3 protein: CASSMGGTEAFF

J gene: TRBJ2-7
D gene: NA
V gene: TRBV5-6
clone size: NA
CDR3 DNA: TGTGCCAGCAGCGGAGAAACCTACGAGCAGTACTTC
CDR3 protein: CASSGETYEQYF

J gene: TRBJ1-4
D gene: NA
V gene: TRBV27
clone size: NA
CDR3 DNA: TGTGCCAGCAGTTTAAGCCGAACTAATGAAAAACTGTTTTTT
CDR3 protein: CASSLSRTNEKLFF

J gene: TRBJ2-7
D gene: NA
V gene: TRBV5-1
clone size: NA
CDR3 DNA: TGCGCCAGCAGCTTGGGACTAGGGTACGAGCAGTACTTC
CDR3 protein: CASSLGLGYEQYF

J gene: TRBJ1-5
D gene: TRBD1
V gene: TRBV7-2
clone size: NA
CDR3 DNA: TGTGCCAGCAGCTTAGGGGGGGACAGGACCCGCAATCAGCCCCAGCATTTT
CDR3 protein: CASSLGGDRTRNQPQHF

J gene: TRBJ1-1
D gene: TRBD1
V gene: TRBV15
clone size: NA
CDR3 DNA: TGTGCCACCAGCAGAGGGGGACAGGGGGCTAAGGAGGACACTGAAGCTTTCTTT
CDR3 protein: CATSRGGQGAKEDTEAFF

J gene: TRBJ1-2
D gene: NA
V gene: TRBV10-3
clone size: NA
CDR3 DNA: TGTGCCATCAGGCCGGGAGGAGATCCCTATGGCTACACCTTC
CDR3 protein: CAIRPGGDPYGYTF

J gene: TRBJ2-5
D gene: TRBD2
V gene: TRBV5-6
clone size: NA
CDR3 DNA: TGTGCCAGCAGCACTTACACGGGACTAGGGCACCAAGAGACCCAGTACTTC
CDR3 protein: CASSTYTGLGHQETQYF

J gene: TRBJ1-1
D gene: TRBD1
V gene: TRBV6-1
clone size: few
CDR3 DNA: TGTGCCAGCAGTGAAAGAGGTACGACAGGGCCTGAAGCTTTCTTT
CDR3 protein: CASSERGTTGPEAFF

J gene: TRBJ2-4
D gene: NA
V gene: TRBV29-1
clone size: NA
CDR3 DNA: TGCAGCGTTGGCAGTACCAAAAACATTCAGTACTTC
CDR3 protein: CSVGSTKNIQYF

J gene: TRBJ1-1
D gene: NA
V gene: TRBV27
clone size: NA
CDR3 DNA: TGTGCCAGCAGTTTATGGGCCGCGCCCACTGAAGCTTTCTTT
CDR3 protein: CASSLWAAPTEAFF

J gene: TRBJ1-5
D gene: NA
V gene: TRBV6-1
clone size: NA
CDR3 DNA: TGTGCCAGCAATCCAAGGAGTTACAATCAGCCCCAGCATTTT
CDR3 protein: CASNPRSYNQPQHF

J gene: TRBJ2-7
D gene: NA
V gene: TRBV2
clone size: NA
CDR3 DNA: TGTGCCAGCAGTGACAGGGTTGGTCCCTACGAGCAGTACTTC
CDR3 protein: CASSDRVGPYEQYF

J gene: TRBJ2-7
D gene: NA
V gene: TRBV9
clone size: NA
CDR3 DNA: TGTGCCAGCAGCTCCCCAGGGTTCTACGAGCAGTACTTC
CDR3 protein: CASSSPGFYEQYF

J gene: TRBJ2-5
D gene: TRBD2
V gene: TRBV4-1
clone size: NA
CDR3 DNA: TGCGCCAGCAGCCAAGAACCGGGACTAGCGACAAACTTACAAGAGACCCAGTACTTC
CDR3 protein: CASSQEPGLATNLQETQYF

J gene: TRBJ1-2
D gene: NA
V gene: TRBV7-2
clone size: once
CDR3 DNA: TGTGCCAGCAGCTTAAGAGGGACACCCTATGGCTACACCTTC
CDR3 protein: CASSLRGTPYGYTF

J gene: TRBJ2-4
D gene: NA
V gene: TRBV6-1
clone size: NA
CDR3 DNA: TGTGCCATCCTATGGCCCATTTCAGGAAACATTCAGTACTTC
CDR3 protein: CAILWPISGNIQYF

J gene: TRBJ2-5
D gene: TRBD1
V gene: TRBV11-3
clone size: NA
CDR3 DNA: TGTGCCAGCAGCCGCGGACAGGATCAACAGACCCAGTACTTC
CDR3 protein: CASSRGQDQQTQYF

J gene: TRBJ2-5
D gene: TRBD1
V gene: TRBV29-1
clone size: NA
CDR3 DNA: TGCAGCGTTACGGGACAGGGGTTGGAGACCCAGTACTTC
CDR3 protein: CSVTGQGLETQYF

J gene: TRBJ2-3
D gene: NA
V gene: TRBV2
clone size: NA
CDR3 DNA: TGTGCCAGCAGTGACTATACTAGCACAGATACGCAGTATTTT
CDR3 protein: CASSDYTSTDTQYF

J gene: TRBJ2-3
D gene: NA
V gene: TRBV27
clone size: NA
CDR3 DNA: TGTGCCACCTCAAGGGGGTACGGCACAGATACGCAGTATTTT
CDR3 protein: CATSRGYGTDTQYF

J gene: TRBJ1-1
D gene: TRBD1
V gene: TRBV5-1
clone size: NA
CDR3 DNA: TGCGCCAGCAGCTATTACAGGGGGCGAAACACTGAAGCTTTCTTT
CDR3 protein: CASSYYRGRNTEAFF

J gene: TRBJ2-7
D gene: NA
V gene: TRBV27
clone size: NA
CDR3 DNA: TGTGCCAGCAGTTTTTGGGGGGACCGGGGAGAGCAGTACTTC
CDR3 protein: CASSFWGDRGEQYF

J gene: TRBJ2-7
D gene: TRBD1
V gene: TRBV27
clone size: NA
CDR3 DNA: TGTGCCAGCAGTTTAGGGACAGGCGCTTCCTACGAGCAGTACTTC
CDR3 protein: CASSLGTGASYEQYF

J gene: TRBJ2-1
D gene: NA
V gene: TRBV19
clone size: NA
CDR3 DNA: TGTGCCAGTTCTCCGACTAGAAGTGGGTGGCAGTTCTTC
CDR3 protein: CASSPTRSGWQFF

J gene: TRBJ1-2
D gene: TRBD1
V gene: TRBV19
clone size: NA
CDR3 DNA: TGTGCCAGTAGTATCCACAGGGGAAAGGACACCTTC
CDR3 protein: CASSIHRGKDTF

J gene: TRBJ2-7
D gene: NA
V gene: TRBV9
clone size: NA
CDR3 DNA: TGTGCCAGCAGCGTAGACCATACTTCTTCCTACGAGCAGTACTTC
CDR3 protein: CASSVDHTSSYEQYF

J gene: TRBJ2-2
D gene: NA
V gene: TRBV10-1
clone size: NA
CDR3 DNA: TGCGCCAGCAGTGTTACGGGGGGCCCCTCGAACACCGGGGAGCTGTTTTTT
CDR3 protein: CASSVTGGPSNTGELFF

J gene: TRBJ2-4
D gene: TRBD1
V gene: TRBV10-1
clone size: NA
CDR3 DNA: TGCGCCAGCAGTGGAGTGTCCCACCAGGGACAGGTCGTTTTC
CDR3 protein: CASSGVSHQGQVVF

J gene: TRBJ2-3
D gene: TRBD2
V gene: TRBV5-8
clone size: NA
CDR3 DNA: TGTGCCAGCAGCTCGACCCCTATAGCGGGGGGGCCGAAAGATACGCAGTATTTT
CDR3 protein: CASSSTPIAGGPKDTQYF

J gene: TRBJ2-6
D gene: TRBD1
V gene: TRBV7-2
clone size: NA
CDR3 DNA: TGTGCCAGCAGCATGGGACAGGGAGTCTCTGGGGCCAACGTCCTGACTTTC
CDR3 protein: CASSMGQGVSGANVLTF